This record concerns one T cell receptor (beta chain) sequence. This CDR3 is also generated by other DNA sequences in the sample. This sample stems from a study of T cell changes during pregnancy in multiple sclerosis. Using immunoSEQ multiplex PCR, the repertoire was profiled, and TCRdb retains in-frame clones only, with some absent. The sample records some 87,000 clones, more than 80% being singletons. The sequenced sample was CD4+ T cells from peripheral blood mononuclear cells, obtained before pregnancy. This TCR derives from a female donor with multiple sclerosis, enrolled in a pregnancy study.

CDR3 amino acids: CAWSRAGLQPQHF. The CDR3 coding sequence is TGTGCCTGGAGTAGGGCAGGGCTGCAGCCCCAGCATTTT. V and J are TRBV30 and TRBJ1-5, with D tentatively TRBD1 (5 bases). The CDR3 is made up of 13 amino acids. The germline gives CDR1 GTSNPN, CDR2 SVGIG (reference sequence). Trimming pared 2 bases from V and 7 bases from J, leaving 12 bases between.